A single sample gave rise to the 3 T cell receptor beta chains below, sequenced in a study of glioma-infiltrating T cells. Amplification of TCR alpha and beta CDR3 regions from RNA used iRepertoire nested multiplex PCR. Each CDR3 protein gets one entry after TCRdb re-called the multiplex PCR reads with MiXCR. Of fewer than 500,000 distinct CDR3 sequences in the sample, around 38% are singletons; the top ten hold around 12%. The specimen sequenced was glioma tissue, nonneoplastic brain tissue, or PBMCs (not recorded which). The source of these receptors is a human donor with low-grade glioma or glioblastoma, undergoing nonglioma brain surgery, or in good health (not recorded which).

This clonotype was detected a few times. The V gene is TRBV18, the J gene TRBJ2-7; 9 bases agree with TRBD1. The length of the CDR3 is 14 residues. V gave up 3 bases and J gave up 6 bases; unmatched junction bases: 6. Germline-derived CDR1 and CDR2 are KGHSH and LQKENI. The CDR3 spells CASSPDRGFSEQYF. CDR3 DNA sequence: TGTGCCAGCTCACCGGACAGGGGTTTTTCCGAGCAGTACTTC.

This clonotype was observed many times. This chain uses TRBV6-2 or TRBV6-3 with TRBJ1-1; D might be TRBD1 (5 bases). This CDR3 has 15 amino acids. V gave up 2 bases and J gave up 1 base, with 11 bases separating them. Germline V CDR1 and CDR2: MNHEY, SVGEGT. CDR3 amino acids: CASSYGTAGNTEAFF. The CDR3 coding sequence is TGTGCCAGCAGTTACGGGACGGCCGGGAACACTGAAGCTTTCTTT.

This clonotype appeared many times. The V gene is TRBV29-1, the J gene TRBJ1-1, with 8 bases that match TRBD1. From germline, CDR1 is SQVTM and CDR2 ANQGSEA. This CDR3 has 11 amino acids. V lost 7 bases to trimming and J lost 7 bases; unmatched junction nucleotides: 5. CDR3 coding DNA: TGCAGCGCAGAGACAGGGGTTGAAGCTTTCTTT. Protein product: CSAETGVEAFF. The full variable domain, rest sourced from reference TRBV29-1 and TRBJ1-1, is SAVISQKPSRDICQRGTSLTIQCQVDSQVTMMFWYRQQPGQSLTLIATANQGSEATYESGFVIDKFPISRPNLTFSTLTVSNMSPEDSSIYLCSAETGVEAFFGQGTRLTVV.